These 30 T cell receptor beta chains came from one sample sequenced in a study of blood T cell repertoires in COVID-19. Sequencing used immunoSEQ multiplex PCR; TCRdb keeps in-frame clones, though not all of them. The sample has about 50,000 clones, approximately 86% seen once. The sequenced sample was peripheral blood. The receptors stem from a middle-aged man with acute or convalescent COVID-19.

The chain employs TRBV19 and TRBJ2-7; D is perhaps TRBD2 (7 bases). The CDR3 has 15 residues. Germline V gene sequence: CDR1 LNHDA, CDR2 SQIVND (reference sequence). Trimming took 5 bases from V and 6 from J, leaving 20 bases between them. CDR3 loop: CASSAHTGGTTEQYF. CDR3 coding DNA: TGTGCCAGTAGTGCCCACACGGGGGGCACGACCGAGCAGTACTTC.

The chain has TRBV12-3 or TRBV12-4 and TRBJ1-6; 7 bases fit TRBD1. The CDR3 totals 12 residues. Trimming took 5 bases from V and 8 from J; bases not matched to a gene: 0. CDR3 bases: TGTGCCAGCAGTGACAGGGATTCACCCCTCCACTTT. It is translated as CASSDRDSPLHF.

This chain links TRBV11-2 with TRBJ2-5; maybe TRBD1 (6 bases). This CDR3 is built from 13 residues. V gave up 5 bases and J gave up 2 bases, with 9 bases separating them. The germline gives CDR1 SGHAT, CDR2 FQNNGV. The CDR3 loop is CASSRGLQETQYF. CDR3 bases: TGTGCCAGCAGCAGGGGGTTACAAGAGACCCAGTACTTC.

Written as DNA, the CDR3 is TGTGCCAGTGGAGTCGGCGGATCCTCTGGGGCCAACGTCCTGACTTTC. Protein sequence: CASGVGGSSGANVLTF. The gene calls are TRBV19 and TRBJ2-6; D is undetermined. Germline V gene lookup returns CDR1 LNHDA and CDR2 SQIVND (reference sequence). The germline V and J ends were trimmed by 8 bases and 0 bases, with 14 bases remaining between them. The CDR3 is made up of 16 amino acids.

The gene calls are TRBV30 and TRBJ2-2, with D possibly matching TRBD1 (6 bases). The CDR3 covers 14 residues. Trimming cost V 3 bases and J 6 bases, with 14 bases left between them. Germline CDR1 GTSNPN, CDR2 SVGIG (reference sequence). The CDR3 DNA is TGTGCCTGGAGAATTACAGGGTACGCCGGGGAGCTGTTTTTT. Protein product: CAWRITGYAGELFF.

The chain combines TRBV11-2 with TRBJ1-1; TRBD1 is a possible D gene (5 bases). The CDR3 is 17 amino acids. Between the trimmed V and J ends, which lost 4 bases and 4 bases, there was a span of 22 bases. Per the germline V gene, CDR1 is SGHAT and CDR2 is FQNNGV. The chain's CDR3 is CASSSLRPRGGSTEAFF. The CDR3 coding sequence is TGTGCCAGCAGCTCACTAAGGCCGAGGGGAGGGAGCACTGAAGCTTTCTTT.

The chain combines TRBV6-5 with TRBJ1-1; TRBD1 is a possible D gene (6 bases). Per germline, CDR1 MNHEY and CDR2 SVGAGI. V lost 8 bases and J lost 3, with 13 bases in between. The CDR3 runs to 13 residues. The CDR3 region is CASGRGWDTEAFF. CDR3 nucleotides: TGTGCCAGCGGGAGGGGGTGGGACACTGAAGCTTTCTTT.

V gene TRBV19 combines with J gene TRBJ1-2; possible D gene TRBD1, 5 bases. CDR3 length equals 15 residues. Between the trimmed V and J ends, which lost 3 bases and 7 bases, there was a span of 18 bases. Germline CDR1 LNHDA, CDR2 SQIVND (reference sequence). CDR3 residues: CASSILDRTMAGYTF. The CDR3 DNA sequence: TGTGCCAGTAGTATCTTAGACAGAACGATGGCTGGCTACACCTTC.

This clone was picked up a small number of times. The V and J genes are TRBV5-1 and TRBJ2-5; D possibly corresponds to TRBD2 (5 bases). V was shortened by 4 bases and J by 2 bases, with 9 bases between the two germline ends. CDR1 is SGHRS and CDR2 is YFSETQ in the germline V gene. The CDR3 has 13 amino acids. The CDR3 sequence: CASSRGLQETQYF. The CDR3 DNA reads as TGCGCCAGCAGCCGCGGACTGCAAGAGACCCAGTACTTC.

This chain links TRBV6-5 with TRBJ2-2; 8 nucleotides align to TRBD2. Trimming took 3 bases from V and 11 from J; bases not matched to a gene: 11. CDR1 and CDR2 (germline): MNHEY, SVGAGI. The CDR3 sequence is 15 residues long. CDR3 nucleotide sequence: TGTGCCAGCAGTTATGAGCGGGGGACGGGCGGAGAGCTGTTTTTT. Protein: CASSYERGTGGELFF.

This clone occurred a few times. This chain uses TRBV5-6 with TRBJ2-1; unclear D gene. Germline V gene lookup returns CDR1 SGHDT and CDR2 YYEEEE. V was trimmed by 0 bases and J by 1 base, leaving 8 bases between them. CDR3 length equals 15 residues. DNA for the CDR3: TGTGCCAGCAGCTTGGAATCGTATTCCTACAATGAGCAGTTCTTC. Translation gives CASSLESYSYNEQFF.

This chain links TRBV19 with TRBJ1-2, with 7 bases aligning to TRBD1. This CDR3 comprises 13 residues. The germline V gene encodes CDR1 LNHDA and CDR2 SQIVND (reference sequence). V trimming: 8 bases; J trimming: 0 bases; junction bases outside the gene matches: 3. The CDR3 is CASGDRTNYGYTF. The CDR3 bases are TGTGCCAGTGGGGACAGAACTAACTATGGCTACACCTTC.

The genes are TRBV7-9 and TRBJ1-6; 8 bases are shared with TRBD1. Trimming took 5 bases from V and 10 from J; bases not matched to a gene: 10. CDR3 length: 15 amino acids. The germline V gene encodes CDR1 SEHNR and CDR2 FQNEAQ (reference sequence). Here the CDR3 DNA reads TGTGCCAGCAGCCAAGACAGGGGCCCCGGGTCACCCCTCCACTTT. Amino acids: CASSQDRGPGSPLHF.

The gene calls are TRBV5-5 and TRBJ2-7; D is undetermined. The CDR3 sequence is 14 residues long. V lost 0 bases to trimming and J lost 1 base, with 8 bases between them. From germline, CDR1 is SGHKS and CDR2 YYEKEE (reference sequence). This CDR3 is CASSLGAVSYEQYV. The CDR3 coding sequence is TGTGCCAGCAGCTTGGGGGCCGTATCCTACGAGCAGTACGTC.

The chain carries TRBV15 and TRBJ2-3, with 11 bases identical to TRBD1. The CDR3 spans 18 residues. The germline V gene has CDR1 LNHNV and CDR2 YYDKDF (reference sequence). V trimming: 5 bases; J trimming: 2 bases; junction bases outside the gene matches: 12. Written as DNA, the CDR3 is TGTGCCACCAGCTGGGACAGGGGGTCTAGCGGGGCCACAGATACGCAGTATTTT. This codes for CATSWDRGSSGATDTQYF.

V and J are TRBV2 and TRBJ1-3; no firm D call. V was trimmed by 6 bases and J by 1 base, leaving 4 bases between them. The germline gives CDR1 SNHLY, CDR2 FYNNEI. The CDR3 has 12 residues. CDR3 DNA sequence: TGTGCCAGCAGCCCTTCTGGAAACACCATATATTTT. Translated: CASSPSGNTIYF.

The chain carries TRBV5-6 and TRBJ1-1, with 10 bases identical to TRBD1. V gave up 4 bases and J gave up 7 bases; unmatched junction bases: 1. This CDR3 comprises 12 residues. Germline V lookup: CDR1 SGHDT, CDR2 YYEEEE. Here the CDR3 DNA reads TGTGCCAGCAGCAGGACAGGGGGTGAAGCTTTCTTT. This sequence encodes CASSRTGGEAFF.

The chain joins TRBV11-2 to TRBJ1-6; perhaps TRBD1 as D (5 bases). The CDR3 loop spans 15 amino acids. V was clipped by 6 bases and J by 5 bases, with 14 bases between them. From germline, CDR1 is SGHAT and CDR2 FQNNGV. The CDR3 region is CASSRSDIDNSPLHF. CDR3 DNA: TGTGCCAGCAGTCGGTCGGACATAGATAATTCACCCCTCCACTTT.

J is TRBJ1-6 and V is TRBV18; 10 positions agree with TRBD1. The CDR3 has 16 residues. Trimming at V came to 9 bases and at J to 1 base, leaving 6 bases not matched to a gene. Germline loops: CDR1 KGHSH, CDR2 LQKENI. The CDR3 sequence: CASHPGQGSYNSPLHF. CDR3 in DNA: TGTGCCAGTCATCCGGGACAGGGGTCCTATAATTCACCCCTCCACTTT.

The V and J genes are TRBV2 and TRBJ2-5; tentative D call: TRBD2 (5 bases). This CDR3 is 13 amino acids long. V dropped 3 bases and J dropped 4 bases, with 9 bases sitting between them. Germline V gives CDR1 SNHLY, CDR2 FYNNEI. The CDR3 coding sequence is TGTGCCAGCAGTGAGGGAGAGGTAGAGACCCAGTACTTC. It yields the protein CASSEGEVETQYF.

J is TRBJ2-1 and V is TRBV11-3, with 8 bases lining up with TRBD2. Per germline, CDR1 SGHNT and CDR2 YENEEA. The CDR3 is made up of 13 amino acids. V lost 5 bases to trimming and J lost 6 bases; unmatched junction nucleotides: 3. The CDR3 DNA reads as TGTGCCAGCAGCCCGGGGGGGGGCAATGAGCAGTTCTTC. This gives the protein CASSPGGGNEQFF.

This sequence joins TRBV7-6 and TRBJ1-2, with D maybe TRBD1 (6 bases). The V and J ends lost 0 bases and 0 bases respectively, with 8 bases between them. Germline CDR1 and CDR2: SGHVS and FNYEAQ. The CDR3 sequence is 15 residues long. In DNA form, the CDR3 reads TGTGCCAGCAGCTTAGCGCAGGGGACTAACTATGGCTACACCTTC. Translating it yields CASSLAQGTNYGYTF.

The chain joins TRBV7-9 to TRBJ1-3; D is uncertain. V was cut by 6 bases and J by 1 base, with 10 bases left in between. CDR3 length: 14 residues. CDR1 is SEHNR, CDR2 FQNEAQ, per germline (reference sequence). The chain's CDR3 is CASRTDYSGNTIYF. CDR3 DNA sequence: TGTGCCAGCAGAACAGACTATTCTGGAAACACCATATATTTT.

This clone showed up just once. The chain is built from TRBV27 and TRBJ1-6, with 7 positions matching TRBD1. Germline V gene data show CDR1 as MNHEY and CDR2 as SMNVEV (reference sequence). V lost 6 bases, J lost 3 bases, and 5 bases stayed unmatched. The CDR3 length is 15 residues. DNA of the CDR3: TGTGCCAGCAGAAAGGGACAGAACTATAATTCACCCCTCCACTTT. Translation gives CASRKGQNYNSPLHF.

This clone came up once. The chain is built from TRBV10-3 and TRBJ1-1, with D possibly being TRBD1 (5 bases). Trimming took off 5 bases at V and 3 bases at J, with 13 bases between the two ends. The CDR3 consists of 14 residues. In germline, CDR1 is ENHRY, CDR2 SYGVKD. The chain's CDR3 is CAISTRGTDTEAFF. The CDR3 region has the DNA TGTGCCATCAGTACGCGGGGGACGGACACTGAAGCTTTCTTT.

The rearrangement joins TRBV4-1 to TRBJ2-2; D is undetermined. V lost 0 bases to trimming and J lost 6 bases, with 5 bases between them. The CDR3 contains 13 residues. Germline values: CDR1 MGHRA, CDR2 YSYEKL. CDR3 loop: CASSQDPSGELFF. The CDR3 DNA reads as TGCGCCAGCAGCCAAGATCCCTCCGGGGAGCTGTTTTTT.

The V and J genes are TRBV7-9 and TRBJ2-2; maybe TRBD1 (6 bases). The germline gives CDR1 SEHNR, CDR2 FQNEAQ (reference sequence). This CDR3 is built from 14 residues. The CDR3 protein is CATQQGRSPGELFF. CDR3 in DNA: TGTGCTACCCAACAGGGAAGAAGCCCCGGGGAGCTGTTTTTT.

This clone was recorded a few times. The chain has TRBV7-9 and TRBJ2-5, with no clear D. Deletions cut 5 bases from V and 5 bases from J, with 6 bases between. Germline V lookup: CDR1 SEHNR, CDR2 FQNEAQ (reference sequence). The CDR3 runs 11 residues. The CDR3, as DNA: TGTGCCAGCAGCCTACAGGAGACCCAGTACTTC. Translating gives CASSLQETQYF.

This clone was picked up a small number of times. V usage is TRBV5-1 and J usage is TRBJ1-1; D gene uncertain. Germline values: CDR1 SGHRS, CDR2 YFSETQ. The CDR3 runs 14 residues. The germline V and J ends were trimmed by 5 bases and 1 base, with 12 bases remaining between them. This chain's CDR3 is CASSRTGSNTEAFF. CDR3 in DNA: TGCGCCAGCAGTCGCACCGGTTCGAACACTGAAGCTTTCTTT.

The chain recombines TRBV18 with TRBJ1-2; 8 nucleotides match TRBD1. This CDR3 contains 14 residues. J gave up 8 bases and V 4 bases, and 9 bases lay outside the gene matches. CDR1 KGHSH and CDR2 LQKENI come from the germline V gene. The CDR3 is CASSLKQGVEGYTF. The CDR3 DNA reads TGTGCCAGCTCACTAAAACAGGGGGTCGAAGGCTACACCTTC.